This passage covers 8 T cell receptor beta chains from one sample sequenced in a study of post-analysis software for immune sequencing data. Notes on the study in general: Five TRBV segments, including TRBV5-6, TRBV5-1 and TRBV20-1, were more frequent in patients than controls.

cDNA libraries of TCR beta carried unique molecular identifiers. In TCRdb, the PCR reads were re-called with MiXCR into one record per CDR3 protein. The data contain under 200,000 distinct CDR3 sequences, about 30% of them singletons. What these receptors recognize is not known. The sample consisted of blood. Receptors were obtained from a girl aged 2-17 years with multiple sclerosis.

This clonotype showed up many times. The chain joins TRBV29-1 to TRBJ1-4; D is ambiguous. With 3 bases removed from V and 4 bases from J, the gap between germline ends came to 12 bases. Germline assignment: CDR1 SQVTM and CDR2 ANQGSEA. CDR3 length: 14 amino acids. DNA of the CDR3: TGCAGCGTTGATAATAGCGGCATTAATGAAAAACTGTTTTTT. It is translated as CSVDNSGINEKLFF.

This chain connects TRBV27 to TRBJ2-1; D uncertain. Deletions cut 2 bases from V and 4 bases from J, with 6 bases between. From germline, CDR1 is MNHEY and CDR2 SMNVEV (reference sequence). The CDR3 spans 13 residues. The CDR3 region has the DNA TGTGCCAGCAGTTTAAAACAATACAATGAGCAGTTCTTC. As protein: CASSLKQYNEQFF.

The chain uses TRBV21-1 and TRBJ2-2; the DNA was not used to check the table's D call, TRBD2. TRBV21-1 is a listed pseudogene. CDR3 size: 17 residues. In DNA, the CDR3 is TGTGCCAGCAGCCACCCTCCGATCGGACTAGCGTTTGGGGAGCTGTTTTTT. The encoded protein is CASSHPPIGLAFGELFF.

This clonotype was detected ten times or more. The chain recombines TRBV10-3 with TRBJ2-7, with 10 bases aligning to TRBD1. There are 15 residues in the CDR3. CDR1 and CDR2 from the germline V gene are ENHRY and SYGVKD. V shed 3 bases, J shed 2 bases, and the junction held 4 bases outside the gene matches. The CDR3 bases are TGTGCCATCAGTGAATTGGGACAGGGGACCTACGAGCAGTACTTC. It translates to CAISELGQGTYEQYF.

The sample holds a few counts of this clonotype. The V gene is TRBV7-9, the J gene TRBJ1-1; D ambiguous. Germline lookup yields CDR1 SEHNR and CDR2 FQNEAQ (reference sequence). V lost 5 bases, J lost 5 bases, and 12 bases lay in between. The CDR3 has 13 residues. This CDR3 reads CASSLFTGTEAFF. The CDR3 DNA is TGTGCCAGCAGCCTATTTACGGGGACTGAAGCTTTCTTT.

The rearrangement joins TRBV20-1 to TRBJ2-3; D not resolved. Germline CDR1 DFQATT, CDR2 SNEGSKA (reference sequence). Deletions cut 3 bases from V and 2 bases from J, with 3 bases between. The CDR3 consists of 11 residues. CDR3 bases: TGCAGTGCTAGCACCACAGATACGCAGTATTTT. Translation gives CSASTTDTQYF.

CDR3 region: CASSQRGLVGYEQYF. In DNA, the CDR3 is TGTGCCAGCAGCCAGAGGGGGCTAGTGGGCTACGAGCAGTACTTC. This chain connects TRBV7-2 to TRBJ2-7; 7 positions match TRBD1. J gave up 3 bases and V 5 bases, and 10 bases lay outside the gene matches. The V gene's germline CDR1 is SGHTA and CDR2 FQGNSA. This CDR3 comprises 15 residues.

This clonotype appeared a few times. The chain has TRBV5-1 and TRBJ2-1, with unresolved D. The CDR3 extends over 15 amino acids. The germline V gene has CDR1 SGHRS and CDR2 YFSETQ. Trimming cost V 0 bases and J 4 bases, with 11 bases left between them. The CDR3 coding sequence is TGCGCCAGCAGCTTGGGTCACCCCAAATACAATGAGCAGTTCTTC. Amino acid sequence: CASSLGHPKYNEQFF.